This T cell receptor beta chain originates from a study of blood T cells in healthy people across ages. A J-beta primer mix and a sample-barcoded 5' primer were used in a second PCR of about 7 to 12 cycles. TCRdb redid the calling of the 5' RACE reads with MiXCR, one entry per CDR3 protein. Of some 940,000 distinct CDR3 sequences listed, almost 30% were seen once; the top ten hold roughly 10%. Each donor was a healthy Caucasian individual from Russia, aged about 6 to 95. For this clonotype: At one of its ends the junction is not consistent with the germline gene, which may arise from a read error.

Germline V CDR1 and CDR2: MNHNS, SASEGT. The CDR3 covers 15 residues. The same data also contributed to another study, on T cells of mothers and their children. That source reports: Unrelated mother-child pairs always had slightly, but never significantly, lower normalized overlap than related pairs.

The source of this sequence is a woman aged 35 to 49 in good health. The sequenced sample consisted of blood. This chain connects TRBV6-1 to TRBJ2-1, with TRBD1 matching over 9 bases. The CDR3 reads CASSSGTGRYNGQFF. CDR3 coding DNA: TGTGCCAGCAGCTCCGGGACAGGGAGATACAATGGGCAGTTCTTC.